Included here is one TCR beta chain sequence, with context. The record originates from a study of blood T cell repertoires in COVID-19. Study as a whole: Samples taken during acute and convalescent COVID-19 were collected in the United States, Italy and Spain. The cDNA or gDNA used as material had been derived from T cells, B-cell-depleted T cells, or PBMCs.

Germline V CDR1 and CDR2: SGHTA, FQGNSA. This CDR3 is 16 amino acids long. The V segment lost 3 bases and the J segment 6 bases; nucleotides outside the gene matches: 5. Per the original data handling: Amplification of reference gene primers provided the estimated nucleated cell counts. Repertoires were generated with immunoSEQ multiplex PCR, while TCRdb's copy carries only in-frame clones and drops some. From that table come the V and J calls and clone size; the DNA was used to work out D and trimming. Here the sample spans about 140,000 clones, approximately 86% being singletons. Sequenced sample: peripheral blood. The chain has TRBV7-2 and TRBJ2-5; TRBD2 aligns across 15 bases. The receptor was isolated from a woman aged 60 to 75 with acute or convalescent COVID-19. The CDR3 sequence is CASSFGLAGGPQTQYF. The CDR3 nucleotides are TGTGCCAGCAGCTTCGGACTAGCGGGGGGGCCGCAGACCCAGTACTTC.